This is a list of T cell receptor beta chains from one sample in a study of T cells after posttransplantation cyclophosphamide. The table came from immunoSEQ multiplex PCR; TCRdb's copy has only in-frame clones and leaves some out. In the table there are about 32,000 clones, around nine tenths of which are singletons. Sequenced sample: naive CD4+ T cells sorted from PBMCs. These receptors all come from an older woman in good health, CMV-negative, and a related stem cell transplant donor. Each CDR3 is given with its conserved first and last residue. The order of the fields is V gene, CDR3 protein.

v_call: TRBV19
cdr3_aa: CASKSGGTDTQYF

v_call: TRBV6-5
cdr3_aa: CASSSQLYEQYF

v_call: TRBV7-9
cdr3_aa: CASSRRTGKTEAFF

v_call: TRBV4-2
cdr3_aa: CASSQGGLAGVQETQYF

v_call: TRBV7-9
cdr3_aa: CASSLVQYGYTF

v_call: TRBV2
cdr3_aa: CASSEFRGLNQPQHF

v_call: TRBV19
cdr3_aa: CATHRDYNTGELFF

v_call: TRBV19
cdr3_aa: CASSSGQGGFF

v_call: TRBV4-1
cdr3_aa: CASSQGQGKGNEQFF

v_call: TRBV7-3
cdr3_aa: CASSRPGGGFGTDTQYF

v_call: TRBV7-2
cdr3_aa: CASSLDIYEQYF

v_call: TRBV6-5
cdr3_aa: CASSYSSSGGTGELFF

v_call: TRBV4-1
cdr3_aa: CASSQDREAGATAKNIQYF

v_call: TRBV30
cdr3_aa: CAWSVRRVENIQYF

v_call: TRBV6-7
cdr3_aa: CASIQGVWGTTSHEQYF

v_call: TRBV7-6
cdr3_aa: CASSFAGGRADTQYF

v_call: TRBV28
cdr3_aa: CASFRDRLHQPQHF

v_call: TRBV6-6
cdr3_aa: CASKTGGSDTQYF

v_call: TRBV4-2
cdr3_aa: CASSQDSSGRLNEQFF

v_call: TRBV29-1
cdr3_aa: CSLLFGTSGGRNEQFF

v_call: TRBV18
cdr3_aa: CASSPETSLVEQYF

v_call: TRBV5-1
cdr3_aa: CASSRGDHSYNEQFF

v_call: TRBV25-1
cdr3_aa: CASRLGGTGELFF

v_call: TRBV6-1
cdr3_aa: CASSPVGTASYEQYF

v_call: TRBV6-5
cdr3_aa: CASSLHGELFF

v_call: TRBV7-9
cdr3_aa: CASSFDPRGRSTYNEQFF

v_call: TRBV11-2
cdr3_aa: CASSRGASGTETQYF

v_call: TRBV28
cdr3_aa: CASSQPGQVTDTQYF

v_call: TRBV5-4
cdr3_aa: CASSLRQGPETQYF

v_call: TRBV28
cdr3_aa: CASTTENTIYF

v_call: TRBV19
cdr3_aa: CASSLRLAGGLVTQYF

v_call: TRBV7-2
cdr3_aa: CASSLEQGAEQYF

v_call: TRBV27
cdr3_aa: CASSRLAGGTDTQYF